Shown below are 5 T cell receptor beta chains from a single sample sequenced in a study of cytomegalovirus exposure and HLA in healthy donors. Clones were read by immunoSEQ multiplex PCR, and TCRdb kept only the in-frame ones, dropping some. The data show 100,000 to 150,000 clones, with 85% to 90% seen just once and approximately 1.5% held by the top ten. Sequencing was performed on PBMCs. Source of these receptors: a man between 25 and 39 years old in good health and CMV-seronegative.

The V call is TRBV5-6, the J call TRBJ1-1; TRBD1 might be the D (5 bases). CDR1 is SGHDT, CDR2 YYEEEE, per germline. Trimming removed 1 base from V and 5 bases from J, with 12 bases in between. CDR3 size: 14 residues. The chain's CDR3 is CASSLRLGGTEAFF. CDR3 nucleotides: TGTGCCAGCAGCTTGAGATTGGGGGGAACTGAAGCTTTCTTT. Drawing the rest from reference TRBV5-6 and TRBJ1-1, the complete variable domain is DAGVTQSPTHLIKTRGQQVTLRCSPKSGHDTVSWYQQALGQGPQFIFQYYEEEERQRGNFPDRFSGHQFPNYSSELNVNALLLGDSALYLCASSLRLGGTEAFFGQGTRLTVV.

This chain uses TRBV30 with TRBJ1-6; the D gene is possibly TRBD1 (5 bases). The V end was cut by 1 base, the J end by 0 bases, with 13 bases between. CDR1 and CDR2 (germline): GTSNPN, SVGIG (reference sequence). CDR3 length equals 17 residues. The CDR3 region has the DNA TGTGCCTGGAGTGAAGGGGAGGGCGTCTCCTATAATTCACCCCTCCACTTT. Translation gives CAWSEGEGVSYNSPLHF.

The V gene is TRBV7-2, the J gene TRBJ1-5; D gene unclear. Germline loops: CDR1 SGHTA, CDR2 FQGNSA. V was trimmed by 1 base and J by 3 bases, leaving 7 bases between them. The CDR3 totals 14 residues. The chain's CDR3 is CASSLGQNNQPQHF. The CDR3 DNA sequence: TGTGCCAGCAGCTTAGGACAAAACAATCAGCCCCAGCATTTT. Full variable domain (remainder filled in from reference TRBV7-2 and TRBJ1-5): GAGVSQSPSNKVTEKGKDVELRCDPISGHTALYWYRQSLGQGLEFLIYFQGNSAPDKSGLPSDRFSAERTGGSVSTLTIQRTQQEDSAVYLCASSLGQNNQPQHFGDGTRLSIL.

This sequence joins TRBV18 and TRBJ2-2, with TRBD2 matching over 10 bases. Per germline, CDR1 KGHSH and CDR2 LQKENI. The CDR3 runs 16 residues. J was trimmed by 2 bases and V by 6 bases; bases with no gene match: 6. The CDR3 DNA is TGTGCCAGCTCGCCAGCGGGAGGGCAAAACACCGGGGAGCTGTTTTTT. It specifies CASSPAGGQNTGELFF.

This chain uses TRBV19 with TRBJ2-1, with 10 positions matching TRBD2. Germline CDR1 and CDR2: LNHDA and SQIVND (reference sequence). The CDR3 runs to 13 residues. Trimming removed 7 bases from V and 6 bases from J; junction bases left unmatched: 3. In DNA form, the CDR3 reads TGTGCCAGTAACCCTAGCGGGAGCAATGAGCAGTTCTTC. Encoded protein: CASNPSGSNEQFF.